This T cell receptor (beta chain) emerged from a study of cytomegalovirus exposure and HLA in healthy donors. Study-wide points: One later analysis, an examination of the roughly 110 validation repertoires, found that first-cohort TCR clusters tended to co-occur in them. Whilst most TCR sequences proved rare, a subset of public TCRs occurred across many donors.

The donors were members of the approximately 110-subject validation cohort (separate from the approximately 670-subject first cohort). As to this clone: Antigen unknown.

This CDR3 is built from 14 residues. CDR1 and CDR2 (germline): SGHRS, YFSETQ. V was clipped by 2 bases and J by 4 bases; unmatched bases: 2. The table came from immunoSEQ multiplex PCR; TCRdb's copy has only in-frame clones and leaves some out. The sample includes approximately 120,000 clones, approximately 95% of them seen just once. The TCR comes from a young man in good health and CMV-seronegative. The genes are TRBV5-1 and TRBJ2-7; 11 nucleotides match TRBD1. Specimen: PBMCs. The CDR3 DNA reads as TGCGCCAGCAGCTTAGGACAGGGGGCTTACGAGCAGTACTTC. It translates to CASSLGQGAYEQYF. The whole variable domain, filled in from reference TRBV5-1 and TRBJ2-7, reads KAGVTQTPRYLIKTRGQQVTLSCSPISGHRSVSWYQQTPGQGLQFLFEYFSETQRNKGNFPGRFSGRQFSNSRSEMNVSTLELGDSALYLCASSLGQGAYEQYFGPGTRLTVT.